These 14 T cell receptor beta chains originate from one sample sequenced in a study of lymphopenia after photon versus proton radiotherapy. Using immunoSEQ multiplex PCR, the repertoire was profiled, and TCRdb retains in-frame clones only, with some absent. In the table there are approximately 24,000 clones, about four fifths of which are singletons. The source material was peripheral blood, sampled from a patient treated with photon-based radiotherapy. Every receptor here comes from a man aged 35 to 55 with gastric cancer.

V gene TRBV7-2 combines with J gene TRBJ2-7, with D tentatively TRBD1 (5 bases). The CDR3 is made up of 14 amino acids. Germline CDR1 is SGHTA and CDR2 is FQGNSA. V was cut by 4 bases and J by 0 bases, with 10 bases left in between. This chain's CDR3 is CASSYRSSSYEQYF. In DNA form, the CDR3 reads TGTGCCAGCAGCTACAGGTCTAGCTCCTACGAGCAGTACTTC. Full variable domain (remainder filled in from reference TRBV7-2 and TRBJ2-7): GAGVSQSPSNKVTEKGKDVELRCDPISGHTALYWYRQSLGQGLEFLIYFQGNSAPDKSGLPSDRFSAERTGGSVSTLTIQRTQQEDSAVYLCASSYRSSSYEQYFGPGTRLTVT.

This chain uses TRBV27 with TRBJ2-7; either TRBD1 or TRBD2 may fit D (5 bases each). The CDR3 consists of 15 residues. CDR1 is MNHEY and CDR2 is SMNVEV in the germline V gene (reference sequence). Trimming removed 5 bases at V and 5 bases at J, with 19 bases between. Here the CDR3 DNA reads TGTGCCAGCAGTCCCCGTCGGGACGGTAGGGACGAGCAGTACTTC. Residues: CASSPRRDGRDEQYF.

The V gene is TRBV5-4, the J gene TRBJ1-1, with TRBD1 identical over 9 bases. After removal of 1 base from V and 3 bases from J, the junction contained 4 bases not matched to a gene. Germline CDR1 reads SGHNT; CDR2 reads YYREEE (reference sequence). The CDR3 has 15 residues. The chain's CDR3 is CASSLPGQGDTEAFF. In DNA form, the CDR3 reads TGTGCCAGCAGCTTGCCGGGACAGGGAGACACTGAAGCTTTCTTT.

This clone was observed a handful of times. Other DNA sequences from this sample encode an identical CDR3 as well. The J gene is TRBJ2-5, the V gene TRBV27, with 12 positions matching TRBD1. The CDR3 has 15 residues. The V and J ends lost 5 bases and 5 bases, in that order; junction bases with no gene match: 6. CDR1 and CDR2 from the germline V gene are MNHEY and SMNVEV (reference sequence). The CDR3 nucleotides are TGTGCCAGCAGTACAGGGACAGGGGGCGCGGAGACCCAGTACTTC. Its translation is CASSTGTGGAETQYF.

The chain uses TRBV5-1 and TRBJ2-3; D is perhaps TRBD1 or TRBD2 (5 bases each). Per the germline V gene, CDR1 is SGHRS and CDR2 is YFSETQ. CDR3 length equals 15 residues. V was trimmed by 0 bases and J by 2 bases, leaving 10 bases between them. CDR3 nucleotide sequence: TGCGCCAGCAGCTTGGGTGGGGGACCCACAGATACGCAGTATTTT. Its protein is CASSLGGGPTDTQYF. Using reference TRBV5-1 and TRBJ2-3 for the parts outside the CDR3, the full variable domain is KAGVTQTPRYLIKTRGQQVTLSCSPISGHRSVSWYQQTPGQGLQFLFEYFSETQRNKGNFPGRFSGRQFSNSRSEMNVSTLELGDSALYLCASSLGGGPTDTQYFGPGTRLTVL.

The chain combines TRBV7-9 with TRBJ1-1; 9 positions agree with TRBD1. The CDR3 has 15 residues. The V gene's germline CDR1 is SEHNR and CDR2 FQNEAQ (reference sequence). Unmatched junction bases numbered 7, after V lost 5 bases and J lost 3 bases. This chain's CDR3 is CASSTHRGRDTEAFF. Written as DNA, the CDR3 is TGTGCCAGCAGCACCCACAGGGGGCGCGACACTGAAGCTTTCTTT.

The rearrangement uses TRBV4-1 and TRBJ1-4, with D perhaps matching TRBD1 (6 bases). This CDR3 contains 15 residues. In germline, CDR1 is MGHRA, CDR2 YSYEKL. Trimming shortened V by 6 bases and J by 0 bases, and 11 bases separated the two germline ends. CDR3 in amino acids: CASRTRTATNEKLFF. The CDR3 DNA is TGCGCCAGCAGGACCCGGACAGCAACTAATGAAAAACTGTTTTTT.

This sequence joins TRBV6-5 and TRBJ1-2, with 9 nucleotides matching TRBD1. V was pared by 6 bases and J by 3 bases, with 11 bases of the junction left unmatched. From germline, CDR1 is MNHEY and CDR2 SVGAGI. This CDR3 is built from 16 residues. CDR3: CASRYRGQGQDYGYTF. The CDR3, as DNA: TGTGCCAGCAGATACCGCGGACAGGGGCAGGACTATGGCTACACCTTC.

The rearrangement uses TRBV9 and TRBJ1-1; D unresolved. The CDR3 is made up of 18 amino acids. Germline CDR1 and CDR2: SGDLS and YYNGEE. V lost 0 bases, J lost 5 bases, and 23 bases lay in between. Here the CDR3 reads CASSVGGWTGTGETEAFF. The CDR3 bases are TGTGCCAGCAGCGTAGGGGGATGGACGGGAACGGGAGAAACTGAAGCTTTCTTT.

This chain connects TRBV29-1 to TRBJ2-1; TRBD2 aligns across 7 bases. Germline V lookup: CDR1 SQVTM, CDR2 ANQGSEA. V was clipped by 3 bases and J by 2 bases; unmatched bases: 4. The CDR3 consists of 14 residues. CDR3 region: CSVEGLSAYNEQFF. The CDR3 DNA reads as TGCAGCGTTGAGGGACTATCGGCCTACAATGAGCAGTTCTTC.

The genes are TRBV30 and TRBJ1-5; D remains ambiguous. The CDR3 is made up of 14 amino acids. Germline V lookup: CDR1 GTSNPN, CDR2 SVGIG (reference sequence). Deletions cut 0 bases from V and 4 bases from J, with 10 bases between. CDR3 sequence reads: CAWSVKQKNQPQHF. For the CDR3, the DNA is TGTGCCTGGAGTGTTAAACAAAAGAATCAGCCCCAGCATTTT.

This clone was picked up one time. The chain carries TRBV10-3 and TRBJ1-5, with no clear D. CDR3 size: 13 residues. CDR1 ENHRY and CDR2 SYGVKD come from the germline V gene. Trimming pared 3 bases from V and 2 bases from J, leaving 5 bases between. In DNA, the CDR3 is TGTGCCATCAGTGAAACGGGCAATCAGCCCCAGCATTTT. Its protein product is CAISETGNQPQHF.

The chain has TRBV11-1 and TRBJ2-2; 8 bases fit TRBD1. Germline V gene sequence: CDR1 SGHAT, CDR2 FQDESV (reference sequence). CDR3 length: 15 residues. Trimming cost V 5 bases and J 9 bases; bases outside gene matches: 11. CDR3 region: CASSADRVMSRELFF. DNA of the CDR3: TGTGCCAGCAGCGCGGACAGGGTAATGAGTCGGGAGCTGTTTTTT.

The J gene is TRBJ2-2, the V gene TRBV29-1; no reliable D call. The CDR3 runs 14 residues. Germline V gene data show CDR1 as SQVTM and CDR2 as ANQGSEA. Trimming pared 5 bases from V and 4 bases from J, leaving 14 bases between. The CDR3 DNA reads TGCAGCGTTAGCCAGTCCGGGTTCACCGGGGAGCTGTTTTTT. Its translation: CSVSQSGFTGELFF.